The T cell receptor (beta chain) described here comes from a study of radiation and T cells in renal cell carcinoma. Profiling relied on immunoSEQ multiplex PCR, and the TCRdb table lists in-frame clones only, not all of them. This sample has some 81,000 clones, with around 89% found just once. Time point specified: blood 4 weeks post-SBRT, at nephrectomy. Treatment meaning: 15 Gy SBRT to primary tumor, nephrectomy 4 weeks later. This CDR3 is 18 amino acids long. The germline V gene has CDR1 SGHVS and CDR2 FNYEAQ. Germline trimming cut 0 bases from V and 0 bases from J; bases unmatched to any gene: 10.

The input for sequencing was blood, taken from a patient whose treatment included radiotherapy and nephrectomy. The V call is TRBV7-6, the J call TRBJ1-1, with 7 nucleotides matching TRBD1. The TCR comes from a woman in her 70s with renal cell carcinoma. The CDR3 nucleotides are TGTGCCAGCAGCTTAGCGCGGACAGGCCCGACCTTGAACACTGAAGCTTTCTTT. Amino acid sequence: CASSLARTGPTLNTEAFF.